The entry below describes one TCR beta chain. There are many counts of this clonotype. Its antigen is not yet known. No per-base quality is available; no much larger clone lies one base away. The sample belongs to a study of T-cell reconstitution after alpha-beta-depleted transplantation in children listed by TCRdb under 2016. Describing the broader study: T-cell immune reconstitution after TCRalphabeta/CD19-depleted allogeneic hematopoietic cell transplantation in children was quantitatively tracked in the study by means of TCR repertoire profiling.

Explained via the paper, the treatment or condition label denotes: allogeneic hematopoietic cell transplantation with graft depleted of TCRalphabeta T cells and CD19 B cells. The children who served as transplant recipients had been given grafts of TCRalphabeta/CD19-depleted allogeneic hematopoietic cells. The CDR3 goes from the cysteine to the phenylalanine over 16 residues. The read is trimmed to its CDR3 DNA, 48 bases read in frame from base 1. V ends up 4 bases short and J 6 bases short, with an unmatched junction base count of 7. The paper as a whole reports these results and caveats: Over the following months the frequencies of hyperexpanded clones went down, and after one year T-cell counts and TCRbeta diversity were mostly credited to newly produced T cells. The apparently early recovery of alphabetaT-cell counts about two months after transplant reportedly depended on only several hundred rapidly expanded clones that came from non-depleted graft cells. In some patients, high TCRbeta diversity at day 60 was attributed to recipient T cells and intrathymic progenitors that had survived conditioning.

The method behind the library was PCR. Sequencing was carried out with an Illumina HiSeq 2500. TCR library preparation used molecular barcoding, with unique molecular identifiers applied to normalize quantification of the TCRbeta repertoire. TCRdb reran the public reads through fastp at Q25 and MiXCR, keeping productive beta chains. CDR3 protein sequences are deduplicated, and each keeps its most common genes and DNA. Recorded for this sample are about 160,000 distinct CDR3 sequences; roughly 10% of them occurred a single time. The ten largest clones capture less than 15% of the sample. This sample comprised PBMCs, obtained before TCRalphabeta/CD19-depleted stem cell transplant. The sequence is built from TRBV12-3 or TRBV12-4 and TRBJ2-1; 12 central bases correspond to TRBD2. The source is a boy between 2 and 10 years old with acute myeloid leukemia, due to receive a stem cell transplant. At the DNA level, the sequence is TGTGCCAGCAGTTACCGACTAGCGGGAGAATTCAATGAGCAGTTCTTC. The encoded protein is CASSYRLAGEFNEQFF.